This section outlines one T cell receptor (beta chain) sequence together with its context. This entry is derived from a study of T cells after posttransplantation cyclophosphamide. Germline V gives CDR1 ENHRY, CDR2 SYGVKD. Trimming removed 3 bases from V and 7 bases from J; junction bases left unmatched: 3. CDR3 length equals 13 residues. This table comes from immunoSEQ multiplex PCR, and its TCRdb copy is limited to in-frame clones, with some not included. The table shows 66,000 or so clones, with 90% to 95% occurring only once. Sequencing was performed on PBMCs. The gene calls are TRBV10-3 and TRBJ2-1, with TRBD2 matching 7 bases. The receptor was isolated from a woman in her 30s in good health and a related stem cell transplant donor. The CDR3 loop reads CAISDMGGNEQFF. For the CDR3, the DNA is TGTGCCATCAGTGACATGGGAGGGAATGAGCAGTTCTTC.